What follows are 6 T cell receptor beta chains derived from one specimen sequenced in a study of OX40 agonist ivuxolimab in advanced cancers. Here immunoSEQ multiplex PCR was the method, and the copy in TCRdb shows in-frame clones only, minus some. The sample yields some 61,000 clones, 75% to 90% seen once. The specimen was CD4+ or CD8+ T cells sorted from blood, collected in a trial of the OX40 agonist ivuxolimab. The receptors were sampled from an adult with an advanced solid tumor such as melanoma, head and neck, liver or kidney cancer.

The chain carries TRBV21-1 and TRBJ1-3; the table's D call, TRBD1, was not checked against the DNA. TRBV21-1 is classified as a pseudogene. The CDR3 has 15 amino acids. CDR3 protein: CASSEQGASGNTIYF. The CDR3 bases are TGTGCCAGCAGCGAACAGGGGGCGAGTGGAAACACCATATATTTT.

The CDR3 region is CASSPPQGLLNTEAFF. CDR3 bases: TGTGCCAGTAGTCCCCCACAGGGTCTACTGAACACTGAAGCTTTCTTT. The chain couples TRBV19 to TRBJ1-1, with D perhaps TRBD1 (6 bases). The CDR3 totals 16 residues. Germline V gene data show CDR1 as LNHDA and CDR2 as SQIVND (reference sequence). Trimming removed 5 bases at V and 0 bases at J, with 16 bases between.

This rearrangement joins TRBV30 to TRBJ1-1; D might be TRBD1 (5 bases). The CDR3 has 15 residues. V was clipped by 0 bases and J by 1 base, with 12 bases between them. Germline assignment: CDR1 GTSNPN and CDR2 SVGIG (reference sequence). CDR3 coding DNA: TGTGCCTGGAGTGTACAGGTTACTCCGAACACTGAAGCTTTCTTT. Its protein is CAWSVQVTPNTEAFF.

J is TRBJ1-5 and V is TRBV5-5; the match to TRBD1 covers 10 bases. This CDR3 spans 15 amino acids. V lost 4 bases, J lost 7 bases, and 8 bases stayed unmatched. Germline-derived CDR1 and CDR2 are SGHKS and YYEKEE (reference sequence). The CDR3 sequence: CASSPRQGAGQPQHF. The CDR3, as DNA: TGTGCCAGCAGCCCCAGACAGGGGGCAGGGCAGCCCCAGCATTTT.

The chain uses TRBV7-9 and TRBJ2-3, with D possibly called TRBD1 or TRBD2 (6 bases each). The CDR3 extends over 15 amino acids. Germline assignment: CDR1 SEHNR and CDR2 FQNEAQ (reference sequence). V lost 4 bases to trimming and J lost 6 bases, with 17 bases between them. The CDR3 sequence is CASSSYGGPMDTQYF. In DNA form, the CDR3 reads TGTGCCAGCAGCTCGTACGGGGGCCCCATGGATACGCAGTATTTT.

This chain links TRBV7-6 with TRBJ2-5; D is perhaps TRBD2 (5 bases). The V gene lost 5 bases and the J gene lost 1 base, with 20 bases spanning the gap. The CDR3 is 17 residues long. CDR1 and CDR2 from the germline V gene are SGHVS and FNYEAQ. Here the CDR3 DNA reads TGTGCCAGCAGCCCCCGGGGTCGACGGGCCCCCCAAGAGACCCAGTACTTC. The encoded protein is CASSPRGRRAPQETQYF.